The 20 T cell receptor beta chains presented below share a single source sample, sequenced in a study of Graves' ophthalmopathy and Graves' hyperthyroidism. Amplified material comprised TCR beta CDR3 regions derived from RNA transcripts. Second-round multiplex PCR followed a first-round RT-PCR using HTBI primers. TCRdb processed the multiplex PCR reads anew with MiXCR; each CDR3 protein has one entry. The sample holds over a million distinct CDR3 sequences; roughly 35% are singletons and the top ten take more than 9.5%. Sequencing used peripheral blood or thyroid tissue (not recorded which). These receptors originate from an adult man with Graves' hyperthyroidism.

The rearrangement joins TRBV7-8 to TRBJ1-5, with 9 nucleotides matching TRBD1. J was trimmed by 5 bases and V by 5 bases; bases with no gene match: 10. CDR3 length: 16 residues. Germline values: CDR1 SGHVS, CDR2 FQNEAQ. The CDR3 is CASSAGTGRRDQPQHF. The CDR3, as DNA: TGTGCCAGCAGCGCCGGGACAGGGAGACGAGATCAGCCCCAGCATTTT.

The chain has TRBV6-2 or TRBV6-3 and TRBJ1-5; D ambiguous. The CDR3 is 13 amino acids. Looked up from germline, CDR1 is MNHEY and CDR2 is SVGEGT. V dropped 2 bases and J dropped 6 bases, with 8 bases sitting between them. In DNA, the CDR3 is TGTGCCAGCAGTTACCAAGGTCTTCAGCCCCAGCATTTT. Its protein product is CASSYQGLQPQHF.

The chain recombines TRBV10-3 with TRBJ2-6; D perhaps matches TRBD1 (6 bases). V lost 6 bases and J lost 0, with 12 bases in between. The CDR3 length is 16 residues. CDR1 ENHRY and CDR2 SYGVKD come from the germline V gene. CDR3 sequence reads: CAISPQGSSGANVLTF. In DNA, the CDR3 is TGTGCCATCAGCCCACAGGGTAGCTCTGGGGCCAACGTCCTGACTTTC.

In the case of this clonotype: A clone one base away is much larger, so this may be a read error. This chain uses TRBV10-3 with TRBJ1-4; possible D gene TRBD1, 5 bases. Per germline, CDR1 ENHRY and CDR2 SYGVKD. The CDR3 is 15 residues long. The CDR3, as DNA: TGTGCCAGCAGTGAAAGGGGACGGATTAATGAAAAACTGTTTTTT. It yields the protein CASSERGRINEKLFF.

This chain connects TRBV10-3 to TRBJ1-2; TRBD1 matches at 8 bases. The ends lost 6 bases at V and 4 bases at J; junction bases unmatched: 7. CDR1 is ENHRY and CDR2 is SYGVKD in the germline V gene. The CDR3 runs to 14 residues. The CDR3 nucleotides are TGTGCCATCAGCGATACAGGGGGGACCTATGGCTACACCTTC. Residues: CAISDTGGTYGYTF.

This clonotype was seen only once. The chain links TRBV20-1 to TRBJ2-2; D remains ambiguous. The CDR3 is 13 residues long. The ends were cut back, 3 bases at V and 1 base at J, with 6 bases in the middle. The germline V gene has CDR1 DFQATT and CDR2 SNEGSKA (reference sequence). In nucleotides, the CDR3 is TGCAGTGCTAGTGCGCGGAACACCGGGGAGCTGTTTTTT. It specifies CSASARNTGELFF.

Concerning this clonotype itself: Its ends do not fully match the called genes, so a read error is possible. The V and J genes are TRBV5-4 and TRBJ1-3; D gene ambiguous. The CDR3 consists of 15 residues. The germline gives CDR1 SGHNT, CDR2 YYREEE (reference sequence). The DNA of the CDR3 is TGCGCCAGCAGCCAAGATTCGGGATCTGGAAACACCATATATTTT. Translation: CASSQDSGSGNTIYF.

The chain employs TRBV20-1 and TRBJ2-7; D unclear. V lost 8 bases, J lost 5 bases, and 16 bases lay in between. The CDR3 contains 12 residues. The V gene's germline CDR1 is DFQATT and CDR2 SNEGSKA (reference sequence). The CDR3 sequence: CSSLTPVDEQYF. In DNA form, the CDR3 reads TGCAGTTCGTTGACACCGGTGGACGAGCAGTACTTC.

The chain uses TRBV20-1 and TRBJ2-7; D is ambiguous. Deletions cut 5 bases from V and 1 base from J, with 18 bases between. This CDR3 has 15 amino acids. Germline CDR1 reads DFQATT; CDR2 reads SNEGSKA (reference sequence). In DNA, the CDR3 is TGCAGTGCTGAAGGTCATTTAGCTCCTTCCTACGAGCAGTACTTC. Translating it yields CSAEGHLAPSYEQYF.

This clonotype was detected many times. The rearrangement links TRBV4-3 to TRBJ2-7; TRBD2 is a possible D gene (5 bases). The V gene's germline CDR1 is LGHNA and CDR2 YSLEER. CDR3 length: 14 residues. V was clipped by 1 base and J by 2 bases, with 9 bases between them. For the CDR3, the DNA is TGCGCCAGCAGCCAAGGTGGAGGACCCTACGAGCAGTACTTC. It encodes CASSQGGGPYEQYF.

This clonotype has just a few counts. This chain connects TRBV7-2 to TRBJ2-5; unclear D gene. Germline-derived CDR1 and CDR2 are SGHTA and FQGNSA. Trimming pared 3 bases from V and 2 bases from J, leaving 13 bases between. The CDR3 is 15 amino acids. The CDR3 sequence is CASSFPQGLQETQYF. CDR3 nucleotide sequence: TGTGCCAGCAGCTTCCCCCAAGGGCTACAAGAGACCCAGTACTTC.

This chain connects TRBV4-3 to TRBJ2-5; 9 bases fit TRBD2. This CDR3 spans 19 amino acids. V dropped 0 bases and J dropped 2; count of bases not matched to a gene: 13. The germline V gene encodes CDR1 LGHNA and CDR2 YSLEER. DNA of the CDR3: TGCGCCAGCAGCCAAGATTGGGTCGGGCTAGCGGGGAATCAAGAGACCCAGTACTTC. Residues: CASSQDWVGLAGNQETQYF.

This chain's CDR3 is CASSIARGETYEQYF. CDR3 sequence (DNA): TGTGCCAGTAGTATAGCCAGGGGCGAGACCTACGAGCAGTACTTC. The chain couples TRBV19 to TRBJ2-7; possible D gene TRBD1, 6 bases. Germline V gives CDR1 LNHDA, CDR2 SQIVND (reference sequence). Deletions cut 1 base from V and 2 bases from J, with 12 bases between. The CDR3 sequence is 15 residues long.

This clonotype was seen more than once but under ten times. Just one base apart from a much larger clone, this may be a read error. The chain is built from TRBV7-9 and TRBJ1-2; TRBD1 is a possible D gene (5 bases). V shed 2 bases and J shed 1 base, with 8 bases lying between them. Germline V lookup: CDR1 SEHNR, CDR2 FQNEAQ (reference sequence). The CDR3 consists of 14 residues. The CDR3 region has the DNA TGTGCCAGCAGCTTATGGACAAATAACTATGGCTACACCTTC. Amino acids: CASSLWTNNYGYTF.

This clonotype appeared a few times. This chain uses TRBV4-1 with TRBJ1-2; D is possibly TRBD1 (5 bases). The germline V gene has CDR1 MGHRA and CDR2 YSYEKL. The CDR3 loop spans 18 amino acids. V was cut by 0 bases and J by 5 bases, with 22 bases left in between. CDR3 in amino acids: CASSQDLGGWGAGYGYTF. CDR3 bases: TGCGCCAGCAGCCAAGATCTCGGAGGGTGGGGCGCGGGGTATGGCTACACCTTC.

Concerning this clonotype: This likely comes from a read error, as the CDR3 has no conserved phenylalanine or tryptophan at its end. It is unclear where the CDR3 begins or ends on the DNA, so no DNA is shown, and the CDR3 is as TCRdb lists it. The chain employs TRBV7-8 and TRBJ1-1; TRBD1 reflects the table's D call only, with no check against the DNA. A total of 15 residues make up the CDR3, ends included. Germline assignment: CDR1 SGHVS and CDR2 FQNEAQ. CDR3 region: CASSLSAGGHTEGLS.

The CDR3 loop reads CASTPWAGAGQPQHF. CDR3 nucleotide sequence: TGTGCCAGCACCCCTTGGGCAGGGGCGGGTCAGCCCCAGCATTTT. The V call is TRBV7-9, the J call TRBJ1-5; weak D call: TRBD1 (6 bases). Germline V lookup: CDR1 SEHNR, CDR2 FQNEAQ (reference sequence). V shed 7 bases and J shed 6 bases, with 19 bases lying between them. This CDR3 contains 15 residues.

This clonotype was counted ten times or more. The rearrangement uses TRBV15 and TRBJ1-4, with TRBD1 matching over 7 bases. The length of the CDR3 is 15 residues. V lost 5 bases and J lost 2; bases outside the gene matches: 5. Per germline, CDR1 LNHNV and CDR2 YYDKDF (reference sequence). The CDR3 spells CATSVTQGTNEKLFF. The CDR3 DNA follows: TGTGCCACCAGCGTCACACAGGGGACTAATGAAAAACTGTTTTTT.

This clonotype was recorded at least ten times. J is TRBJ2-7 and V is TRBV9, with a tentative D call TRBD1 (6 bases). The CDR3 contains 12 residues. The V gene lost 4 bases and the J gene lost 6 bases, with 11 bases spanning the gap. CDR1 and CDR2 from the germline V gene are SGDLS and YYNGEE. CDR3 bases: TGTGCCAGCAGCAATACAGGGACCGAGCAGTACTTC. Its protein product is CASSNTGTEQYF.

On this clonotype itself: Just one base apart from a much larger clone, this may be a read error. This sequence joins TRBV10-2 and TRBJ2-7, with 8 bases lining up with TRBD2. Germline V gene data show CDR1 as WSHSY and CDR2 as SAAADI. The CDR3 contains 14 residues. DNA for the CDR3: TGTGCCAGCACCAGCGCGGGGGGCGCCTACGAGCAGTACTTC. It codes for CASTSAGGAYEQYF.